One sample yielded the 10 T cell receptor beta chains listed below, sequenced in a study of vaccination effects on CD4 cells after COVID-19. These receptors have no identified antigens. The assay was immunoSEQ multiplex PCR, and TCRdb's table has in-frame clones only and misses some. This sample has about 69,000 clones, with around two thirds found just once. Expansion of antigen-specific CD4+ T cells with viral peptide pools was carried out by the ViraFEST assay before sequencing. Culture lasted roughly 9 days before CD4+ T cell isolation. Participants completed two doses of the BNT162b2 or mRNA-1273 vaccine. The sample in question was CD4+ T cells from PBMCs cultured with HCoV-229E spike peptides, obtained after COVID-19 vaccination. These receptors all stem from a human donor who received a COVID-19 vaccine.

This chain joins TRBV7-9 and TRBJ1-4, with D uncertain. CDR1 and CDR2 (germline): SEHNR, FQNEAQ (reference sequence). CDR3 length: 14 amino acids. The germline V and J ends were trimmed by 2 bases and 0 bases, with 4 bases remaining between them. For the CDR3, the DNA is TGTGCCAGCAGCTTAATTGCAACTAATGAAAAACTGTTTTTT. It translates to CASSLIATNEKLFF.

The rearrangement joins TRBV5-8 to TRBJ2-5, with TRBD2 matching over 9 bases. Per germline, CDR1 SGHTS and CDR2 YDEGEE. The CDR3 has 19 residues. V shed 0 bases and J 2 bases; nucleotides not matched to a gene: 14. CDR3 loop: CASSLGPMGLAGSQETQYF. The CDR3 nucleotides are TGTGCCAGCAGCTTGGGCCCCATGGGGCTAGCGGGGTCACAAGAGACCCAGTACTTC.

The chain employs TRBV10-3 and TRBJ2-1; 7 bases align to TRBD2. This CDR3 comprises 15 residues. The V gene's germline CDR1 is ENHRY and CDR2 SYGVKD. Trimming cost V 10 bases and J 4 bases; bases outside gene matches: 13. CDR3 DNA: TGTGCCACCAGGAACCTAGCGGCTAATTACAATGAGCAGTTCTTC. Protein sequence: CATRNLAANYNEQFF.

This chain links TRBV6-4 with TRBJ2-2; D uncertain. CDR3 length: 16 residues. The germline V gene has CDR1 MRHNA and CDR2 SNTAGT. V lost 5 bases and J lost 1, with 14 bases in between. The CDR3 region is CASSSYPILNTGELFF. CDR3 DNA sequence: TGTGCCAGCAGTAGTTATCCCATCTTGAACACCGGGGAGCTGTTTTTT.

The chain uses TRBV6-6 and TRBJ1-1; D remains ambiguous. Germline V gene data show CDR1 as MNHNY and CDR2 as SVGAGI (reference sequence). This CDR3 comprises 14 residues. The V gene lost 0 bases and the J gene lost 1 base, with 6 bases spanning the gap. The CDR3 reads CASSYSQGNTEAFF. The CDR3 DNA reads TGTGCCAGCAGTTACTCGCAAGGGAACACTGAAGCTTTCTTT.

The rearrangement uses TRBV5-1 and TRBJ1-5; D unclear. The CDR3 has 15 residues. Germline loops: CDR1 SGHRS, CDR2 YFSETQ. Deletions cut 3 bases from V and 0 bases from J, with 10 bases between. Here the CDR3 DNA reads TGCGCCAGCAGCTCGGGTCTAGATAGCAATCAGCCCCAGCATTTT. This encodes CASSSGLDSNQPQHF.

CDR3 nucleotide sequence: TGTGCCAGCAGCTCGACAAGGGACAGCTATGAGCAGTTCTTC. Protein sequence: CASSSTRDSYEQFF. The chain combines TRBV7-3 with TRBJ2-1, with 7 bases lining up with TRBD1. This CDR3 has 14 amino acids. V shed 4 bases and J 8 bases; nucleotides not matched to a gene: 8. The germline V gene has CDR1 SGHTA and CDR2 FQGTGA.

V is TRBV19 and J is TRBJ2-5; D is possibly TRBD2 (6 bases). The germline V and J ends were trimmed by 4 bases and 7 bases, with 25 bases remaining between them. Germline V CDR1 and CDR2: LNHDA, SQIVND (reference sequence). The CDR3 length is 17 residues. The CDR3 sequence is CASSTVFGGRLSGTQYF. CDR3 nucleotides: TGTGCCAGTAGTACGGTCTTCGGAGGGCGACTAAGTGGGACCCAGTACTTC.

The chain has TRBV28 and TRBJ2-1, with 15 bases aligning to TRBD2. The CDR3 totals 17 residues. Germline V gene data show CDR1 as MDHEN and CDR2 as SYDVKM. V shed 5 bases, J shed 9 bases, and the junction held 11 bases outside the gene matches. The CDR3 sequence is CASSPRGTSGGSGEQFF. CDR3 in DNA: TGTGCCAGCAGTCCTCGAGGGACTAGCGGGGGGTCGGGTGAGCAGTTCTTC.

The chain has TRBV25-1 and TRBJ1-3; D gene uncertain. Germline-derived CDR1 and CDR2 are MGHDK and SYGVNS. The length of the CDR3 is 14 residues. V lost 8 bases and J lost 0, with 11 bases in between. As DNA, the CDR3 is TGTGCCAGCTCGGCCCAAAACTCTGGAAACACCATATATTTT. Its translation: CASSAQNSGNTIYF.